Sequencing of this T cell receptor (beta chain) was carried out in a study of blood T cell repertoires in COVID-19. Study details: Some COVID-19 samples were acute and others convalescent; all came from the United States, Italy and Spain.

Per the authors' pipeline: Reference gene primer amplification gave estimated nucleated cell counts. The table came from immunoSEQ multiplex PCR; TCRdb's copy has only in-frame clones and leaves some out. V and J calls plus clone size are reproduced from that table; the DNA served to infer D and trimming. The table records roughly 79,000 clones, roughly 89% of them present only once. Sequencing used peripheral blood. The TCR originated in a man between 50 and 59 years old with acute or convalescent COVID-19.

CDR3 residues: CASRPTGSGNTIYF. CDR3 nucleotides: TGTGCCAGCAGACCAACAGGGTCCGGAAACACCATATATTTT. The chain links TRBV6-5 to TRBJ1-3, with D perhaps matching TRBD1 (6 bases). The V and J ends lost 6 bases and 4 bases respectively, with 13 bases between them. The CDR3 consists of 14 residues. Looked up from germline, CDR1 is MNHEY and CDR2 is SVGAGI.